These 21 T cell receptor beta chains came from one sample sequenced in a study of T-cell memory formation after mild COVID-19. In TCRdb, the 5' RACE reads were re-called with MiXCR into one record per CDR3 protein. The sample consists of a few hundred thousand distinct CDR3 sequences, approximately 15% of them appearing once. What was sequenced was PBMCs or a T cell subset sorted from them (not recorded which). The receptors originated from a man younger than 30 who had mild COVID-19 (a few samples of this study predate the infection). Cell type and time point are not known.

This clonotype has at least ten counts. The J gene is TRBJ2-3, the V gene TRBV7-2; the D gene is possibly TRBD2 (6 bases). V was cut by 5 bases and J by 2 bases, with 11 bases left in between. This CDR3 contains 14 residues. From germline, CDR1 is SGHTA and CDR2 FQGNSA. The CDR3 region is CASSLSGTTDTQYF. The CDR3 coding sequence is TGTGCCAGCAGCCTTAGCGGAACCACAGATACGCAGTATTTT.

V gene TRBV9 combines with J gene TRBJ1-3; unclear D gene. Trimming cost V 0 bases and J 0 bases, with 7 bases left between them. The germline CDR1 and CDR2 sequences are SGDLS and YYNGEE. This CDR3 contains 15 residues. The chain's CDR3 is CASSVGGNSGNTIYF. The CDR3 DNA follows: TGTGCCAGCAGCGTAGGAGGAAACTCTGGAAACACCATATATTTT.

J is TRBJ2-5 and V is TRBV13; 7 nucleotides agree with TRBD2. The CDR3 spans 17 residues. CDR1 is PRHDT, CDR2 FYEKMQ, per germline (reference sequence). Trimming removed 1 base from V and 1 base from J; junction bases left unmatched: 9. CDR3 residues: CASSLVGATGGQETQYF. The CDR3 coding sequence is TGTGCCAGCAGCTTAGTCGGGGCGACGGGGGGCCAAGAGACCCAGTACTTC. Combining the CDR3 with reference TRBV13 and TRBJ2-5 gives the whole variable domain AAGVIQSPRHLIKEKRETATLKCYPIPRHDTVYWYQQGPGQDPQFLISFYEKMQSDKGSIPDRFSAQQFSDYHSELNMSSLELGDSALYFCASSLVGATGGQETQYFGPGTRLLVL.

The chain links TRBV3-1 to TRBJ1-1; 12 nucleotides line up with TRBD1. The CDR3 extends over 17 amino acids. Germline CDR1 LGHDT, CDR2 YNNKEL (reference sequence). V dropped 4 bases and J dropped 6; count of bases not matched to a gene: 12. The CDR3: CASSRAATGTGGPEAFF. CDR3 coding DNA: TGTGCCAGCAGCCGAGCCGCAACCGGGACAGGGGGCCCTGAAGCTTTCTTT.

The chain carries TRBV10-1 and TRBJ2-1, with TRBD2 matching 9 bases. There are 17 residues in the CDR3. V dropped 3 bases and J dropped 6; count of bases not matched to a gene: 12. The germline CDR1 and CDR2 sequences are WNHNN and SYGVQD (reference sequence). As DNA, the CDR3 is TGCGCCAGCAGTGATTCTGCCGGGACTAGCTTTGGCAATGAGCAGTTCTTC. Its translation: CASSDSAGTSFGNEQFF.

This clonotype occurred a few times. The CDR3 is CASSWGTGVAGELFF. In DNA form, the CDR3 reads TGTGCCAGCAGTTGGGGGACAGGGGTCGCCGGGGAGCTGTTTTTT. The chain is built from TRBV27 and TRBJ2-2; 10 bases are a match to TRBD1. The CDR3 contains 15 residues. V shed 4 bases and J 6 bases; nucleotides not matched to a gene: 5. Per the germline V gene, CDR1 is MNHEY and CDR2 is SMNVEV (reference sequence).

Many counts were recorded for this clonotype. The CDR3: CASSGEGTDTQYF. Here the CDR3 DNA reads TGCGCCAGCAGTGGGGAGGGCACAGATACGCAGTATTTT. The rearrangement uses TRBV5-1 and TRBJ2-3, with D perhaps TRBD2 (6 bases). V was trimmed by 5 bases and J by 1 base, leaving 8 bases between them. The CDR3 sequence is 13 residues long. Germline assignment: CDR1 SGHRS and CDR2 YFSETQ.

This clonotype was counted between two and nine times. CDR3 nucleotides: TGCAGTGCTAGGGGGAATACGAACACTGAAGCTTTCTTT. Protein: CSARGNTNTEAFF. The chain has TRBV20-1 and TRBJ1-1; D is unresolved. This CDR3 contains 13 residues. V gave up 3 bases and J gave up 1 base, with 9 bases separating them. The germline V gene encodes CDR1 DFQATT and CDR2 SNEGSKA (reference sequence).

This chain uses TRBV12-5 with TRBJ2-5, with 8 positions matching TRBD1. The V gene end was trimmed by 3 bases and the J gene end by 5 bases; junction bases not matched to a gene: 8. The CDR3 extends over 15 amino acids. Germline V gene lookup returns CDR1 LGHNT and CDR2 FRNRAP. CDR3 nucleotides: TGTGCTAGTGGTTTTCAGGGGGCGGCTGATGAGACCCAGTACTTC. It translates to CASGFQGAADETQYF.

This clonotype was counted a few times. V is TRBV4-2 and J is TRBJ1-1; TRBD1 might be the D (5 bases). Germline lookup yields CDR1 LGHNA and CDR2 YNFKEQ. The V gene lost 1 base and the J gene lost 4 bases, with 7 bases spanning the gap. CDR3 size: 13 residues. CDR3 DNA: TGTGCCAGCAGCCAAGGGGGGAGCACTGAAGCTTTCTTT. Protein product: CASSQGGSTEAFF.

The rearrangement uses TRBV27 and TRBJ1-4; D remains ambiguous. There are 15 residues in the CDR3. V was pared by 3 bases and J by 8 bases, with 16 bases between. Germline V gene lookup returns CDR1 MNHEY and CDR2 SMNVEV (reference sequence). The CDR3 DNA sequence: TGTGCCAGCAGTTTCGATGGTAGGCTGCCGGAAAAACTGTTTTTT. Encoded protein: CASSFDGRLPEKLFF.

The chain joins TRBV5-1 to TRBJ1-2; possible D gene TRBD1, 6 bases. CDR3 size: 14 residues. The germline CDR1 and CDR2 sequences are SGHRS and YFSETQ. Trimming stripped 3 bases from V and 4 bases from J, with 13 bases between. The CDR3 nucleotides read TGCGCCAGCAGCTCGACAGGTCTCGCCTATGGCTACACCTTC. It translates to CASSSTGLAYGYTF. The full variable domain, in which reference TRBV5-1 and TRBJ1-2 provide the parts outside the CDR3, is KAGVTQTPRYLIKTRGQQVTLSCSPISGHRSVSWYQQTPGQGLQFLFEYFSETQRNKGNFPGRFSGRQFSNSRSEMNVSTLELGDSALYLCASSSTGLAYGYTFGSGTRLTVV.

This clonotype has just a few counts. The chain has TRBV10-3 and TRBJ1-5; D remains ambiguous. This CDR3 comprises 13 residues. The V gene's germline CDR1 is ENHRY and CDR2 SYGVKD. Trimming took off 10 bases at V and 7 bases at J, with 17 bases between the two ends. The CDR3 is CATQSGEGQPQHF. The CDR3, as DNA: TGTGCCACCCAAAGCGGGGAAGGACAGCCCCAGCATTTT.

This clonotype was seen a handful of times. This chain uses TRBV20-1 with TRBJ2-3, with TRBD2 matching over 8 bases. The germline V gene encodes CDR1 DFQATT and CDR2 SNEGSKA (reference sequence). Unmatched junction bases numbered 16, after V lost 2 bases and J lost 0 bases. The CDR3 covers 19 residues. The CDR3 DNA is TGCAGTGCTAGACCCTCTGGAGCGGGGGCATCCCAAAGCACAGATACGCAGTATTTT. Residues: CSARPSGAGASQSTDTQYF.

The CDR3 sequence: CASSLASGSPLHF. CDR3 bases: TGTGCCAGCAGTTTAGCGTCAGGGTCACCCCTCCACTTT. J is TRBJ1-6 and V is TRBV12-3 or TRBV12-4; TRBD1 might be the D (5 bases). The V end was cut by 0 bases, the J end by 10 bases, with 7 bases between. The CDR3 has 13 amino acids.

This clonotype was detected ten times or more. The CDR3 DNA is TGCGCCAGCAACCCGGGCCCAGACTTCTACAATGAGCAGTTCTTC. This encodes CASNPGPDFYNEQFF. The chain employs TRBV5-1 and TRBJ2-1; D gene unclear. This CDR3 has 15 amino acids. CDR1 and CDR2 (germline): SGHRS, YFSETQ. V shed 6 bases and J shed 3 bases, with 16 bases lying between them.

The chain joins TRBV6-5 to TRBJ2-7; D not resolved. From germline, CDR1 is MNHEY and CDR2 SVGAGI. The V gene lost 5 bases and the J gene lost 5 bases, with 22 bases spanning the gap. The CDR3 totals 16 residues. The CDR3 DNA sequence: TGTGCCAGCAGTCGATACTCCACTGGTCCCGGCGACGAGCAGTACTTC. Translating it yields CASSRYSTGPGDEQYF.

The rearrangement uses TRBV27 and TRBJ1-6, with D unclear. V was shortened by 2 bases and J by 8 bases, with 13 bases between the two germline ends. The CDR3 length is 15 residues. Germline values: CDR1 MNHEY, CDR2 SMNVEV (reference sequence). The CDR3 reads CASSLVPGNHSPLHF. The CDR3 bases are TGTGCCAGCAGTTTAGTCCCGGGGAACCATTCACCCCTCCACTTT.

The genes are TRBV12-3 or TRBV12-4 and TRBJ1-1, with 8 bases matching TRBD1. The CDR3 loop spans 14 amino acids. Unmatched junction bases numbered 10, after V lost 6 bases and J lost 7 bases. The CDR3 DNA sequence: TGTGCCAGCAGCCAGACAGGGGCGAACGGTGAAGCTTTCTTT. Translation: CASSQTGANGEAFF.

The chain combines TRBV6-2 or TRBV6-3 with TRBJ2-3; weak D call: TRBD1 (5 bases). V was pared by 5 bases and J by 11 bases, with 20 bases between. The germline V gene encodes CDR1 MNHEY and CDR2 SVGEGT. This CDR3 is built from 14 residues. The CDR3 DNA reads TGTGCCAGCAGTCCAAACGGCTGGCCCAGGGAGCAGTATTTT. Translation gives CASSPNGWPREQYF.

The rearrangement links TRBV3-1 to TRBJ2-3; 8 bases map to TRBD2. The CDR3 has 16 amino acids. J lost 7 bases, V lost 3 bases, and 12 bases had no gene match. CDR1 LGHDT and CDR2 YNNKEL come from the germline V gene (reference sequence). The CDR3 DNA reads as TGTGCCAGCAGCCACGATCCCGGGGGGGCCCGCAATACGCAGTATTTT. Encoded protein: CASSHDPGGARNTQYF.